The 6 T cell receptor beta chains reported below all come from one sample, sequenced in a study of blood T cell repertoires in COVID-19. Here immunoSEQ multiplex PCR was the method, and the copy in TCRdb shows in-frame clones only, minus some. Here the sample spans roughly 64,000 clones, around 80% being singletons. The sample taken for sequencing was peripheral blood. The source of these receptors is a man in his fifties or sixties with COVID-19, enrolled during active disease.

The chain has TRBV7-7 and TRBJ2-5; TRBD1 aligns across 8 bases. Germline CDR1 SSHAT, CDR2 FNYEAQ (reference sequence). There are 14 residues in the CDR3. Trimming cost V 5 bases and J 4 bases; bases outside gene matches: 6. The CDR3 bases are TGTGCCAGCAGCACGACAGGGGCGGGAGAGACCCAGTACTTC. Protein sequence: CASSTTGAGETQYF.

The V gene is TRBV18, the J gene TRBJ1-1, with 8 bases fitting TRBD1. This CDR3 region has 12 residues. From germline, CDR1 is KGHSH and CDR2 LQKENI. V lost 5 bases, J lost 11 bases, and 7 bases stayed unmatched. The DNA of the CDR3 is TGTGCCAGCTCAATGCCGGGACAGGTGGCTTTCTTT. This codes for CASSMPGQVAFF.

The CDR3 DNA follows: TGTGCCAGCAGCCACTTAGCGGCAAGCGAGCAGTACTTC. This sequence encodes CASSHLAASEQYF. The chain has TRBV3-1 (or the pseudogene TRBV3-2) and TRBJ2-7; D might be TRBD2 (6 bases). The V gene lost 3 bases and the J gene lost 6 bases, with 12 bases spanning the gap. Germline CDR1 is LGHDT and CDR2 is YNNKEL (reference sequence). The CDR3 runs 13 residues.

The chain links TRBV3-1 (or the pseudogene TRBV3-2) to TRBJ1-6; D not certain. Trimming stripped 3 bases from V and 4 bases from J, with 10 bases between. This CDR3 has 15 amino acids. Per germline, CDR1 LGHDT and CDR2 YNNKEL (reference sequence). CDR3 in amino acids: CASSHNGDYNSPLHF. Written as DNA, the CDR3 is TGTGCCAGCAGCCACAACGGGGATTATAATTCACCCCTCCACTTT.

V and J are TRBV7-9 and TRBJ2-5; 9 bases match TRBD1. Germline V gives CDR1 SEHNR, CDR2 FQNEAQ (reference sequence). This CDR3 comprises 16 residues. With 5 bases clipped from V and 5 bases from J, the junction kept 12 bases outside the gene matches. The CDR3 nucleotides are TGTGCCAGCAGCCGGTCGGGGACAGGGCCGGGGGAGACCCAGTACTTC. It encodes CASSRSGTGPGETQYF.

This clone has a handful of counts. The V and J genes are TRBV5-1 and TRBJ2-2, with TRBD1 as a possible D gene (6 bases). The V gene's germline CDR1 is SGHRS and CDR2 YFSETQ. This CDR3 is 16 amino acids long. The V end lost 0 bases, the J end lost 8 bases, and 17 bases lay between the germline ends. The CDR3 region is CASSLDWMGASGELFF. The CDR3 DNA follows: TGCGCCAGCAGCTTGGATTGGATGGGGGCGTCGGGGGAGCTGTTTTTT.